The sample holds a few counts of the clone carrying this T cell receptor (beta chain). Its antigen is unidentified. This sample stems from a study of identical twins. General observations from the study: Cord blood beta clonotypes that were abundant carried fewer insertions, and memory repertoires showed no such trend. Zero-insertion findings could be partly confounded by invariant cells (MAIT and iNKT cells).

Every sampled donor was Caucasian and healthy. MiXCR, run by TCRdb on the 5' RACE reads, gives a single entry per CDR3 protein. The sample consists of around 500,000 distinct CDR3 sequences, 14% of them appearing once. Trimming removed 1 base from V and 3 bases from J; junction bases left unmatched: 14. The CDR3 covers 18 residues. The germline CDR1 and CDR2 sequences are LGHNA and YSLEER. Separately, the same data were catalogued under a study of yellow fever vaccine responses in identical twins. That report adds: It has been reported that, in twins, the vaccine T cell response seemed partly convergent and partly personalized.

Sequencing was done on a sample of CD4+ T cells sorted from blood. This receptor was taken from a young woman in good health. This chain joins TRBV4-3 and TRBJ1-2, with 7 bases matching TRBD1. The CDR3 nucleotides read TGCGCCAGCAGCCAAGTCTTGGGACAGCCAAATCTTTACTATGGCTACACCTTC. It yields the protein CASSQVLGQPNLYYGYTF.